This record covers a single T cell receptor (beta chain). Every bit of the isolated RNA underwent reverse transcription, so sequencing read expressed TCRB transcripts. Clones were sequenced by immunoSEQ multiplex PCR, and TCRdb holds only the in-frame ones, with some missing. The data contain under 250,000 clones, 25% to 35% of them seen just once; the ten biggest clones take up approximately 4%. The data were obtained in a study of beta chain features in type 1 diabetes. Trimming stripped 8 bases from V and 9 bases from J, with 14 bases between. The CDR3 runs to 12 residues. Germline V gene sequence: CDR1 SNHLY, CDR2 FYNNEI.

V is TRBV2 and J is TRBJ1-5, with D perhaps TRBD1 (5 bases). The sequence was collected from a man aged 30-40 years in good health. The material sequenced was central memory CD4+ T cells from blood. CDR3: CASHRLGGPQHF. As DNA, the CDR3 is TGTGCCAGCCACAGGCTCGGGGGGCCCCAGCATTTT.